This T cell receptor beta chain was recovered during a study of T-cell memory formation after mild COVID-19. Overall study context: The study found TCR clusters largely donor specific.

MiXCR, run by TCRdb on the 5' RACE reads, gives a single entry per CDR3 protein. The sample has around 110,000 distinct CDR3 sequences; approximately 15% are singletons. This clonotype was detected a few times. V lost 6 bases, J lost 0 bases, and 9 bases lay in between. This CDR3 comprises 15 residues. CDR1 and CDR2 from the germline V gene are MNHEY and SMNVEV (reference sequence). The clonotype comes from a man between 18 and 29 years old who had mild COVID-19 (a few samples of this study predate the infection). Cell type and time point are not known. The source material was PBMCs or a T cell subset sorted from them (not recorded which). The chain uses TRBV27 and TRBJ2-6; D is undetermined. In DNA form, the CDR3 reads TGTGCCAGCAGCCCAAGGTTCTCTGGGGCCAACGTCCTGACTTTC. Amino acid sequence: CASSPRFSGANVLTF.